The rows below give T cell receptor beta chains drawn from one sample of a study of CD8+ T cells in alopecia areata. Data came from immunoSEQ multiplex PCR; TCRdb stores just in-frame clones and leaves some out. The data contain approximately 59,000 clones, about 45% of them seen just once; the ten biggest clones take up about 15%. This specimen consisted of CD8+ T cells sorted from blood, obtained at week 0. The origin of the receptors is a human donor with alopecia areata. The CDR3 runs from the conserved cysteine through the conserved F or W. Fields, in order: V gene, D gene, clone size, J gene, CDR3 DNA, CDR3 protein. D genes are given only for firm matches. The size entry is marked missing in some rows and otherwise reads once, few, many or a size class.

>TRBV7-9|.|.|TRBJ2-1
TGTGCCAGCAGCTTGTCCAATGAGCAGTTCTTC
CASSLSNEQFF
>TRBV7-2|.|.|TRBJ2-7
TGTGCCAGCAGCTCCAAAGGAGTCACTACCTACGAGCAGTACTTC
CASSSKGVTTYEQYF
>TRBV9|.|.|TRBJ1-3
TGTGCCAGCAGCGCGAACCCCAATTTGATTCCCCCTGGAAACACCATATATTTT
CASSANPNLIPPGNTIYF
>TRBV4-1|.|few|TRBJ1-1
TGCGCCAGCAGCGCTCGATCCTTGGGGGTGAACACTGAAGCTTTCTTT
CASSARSLGVNTEAFF
>TRBV7-2|.|many|TRBJ2-3
TGTGCCAGCAGCTTAGCGCTCTTTGGGCGGGACACAGATACGCAGTATTTT
CASSLALFGRDTDTQYF
>TRBV29-1|.|few|TRBJ2-1
TGCAGCGTTGAAGGGTGGGAGCTGGGTGAGCAGTTCTTC
CSVEGWELGEQFF
>TRBV27|.|.|TRBJ2-3
TGTGCCAGCACCGAAAGGGGTACCACAGATACGCAGTATTTT
CASTERGTTDTQYF
>TRBV6-5|.|.|TRBJ2-5
TGTGCCAGCAGTCCGGAAGGGCTTCGGGAGACCCAGTACTTC
CASSPEGLRETQYF
>TRBV29-1|TRBD1|.|TRBJ2-2
TGCAGCGTTGATTGGACAGGGTACACCGGGGAGCTGTTTTTT
CSVDWTGYTGELFF
>TRBV30|TRBD1|once|TRBJ1-5
TGTGCCTGGAGTGGCCCGGGCCGGGGTCCACCCCAGGGGGCCCAGCATTTT
CAWSGPGRGPPQGAQHF
>TRBV15|.|.|TRBJ2-1
TGTGCCACCAGCAGAGAAAGGAATTACAATGAGCAGTTCTTC
CATSRERNYNEQFF
>TRBV29-1|.|.|TRBJ2-7
TGCAGCGTTGGAGGGTCAGCCGCAAGCTCCTACGAGCAGTACTTC
CSVGGSAASSYEQYF
>TRBV7-8|.|.|TRBJ2-5
TGTGCCAGCAGCTTAGGGAGCGGCCAAGAGACCCAGTACTTC
CASSLGSGQETQYF
>TRBV19|.|few|TRBJ2-1
TGTGCCAGTAGTATGGTCAATGAGCAGTTCTTC
CASSMVNEQFF
>TRBV11-2|.|few|TRBJ2-7
TGTGCCAGCAGCTTAGGAGGGGAGTTCGCGCAGTACTTC
CASSLGGEFAQYF
>TRBV6-5|.|.|TRBJ2-7
TGTGCCAGCAGTCGCCCTAGGGCAGGTTTAGACGAGCAGTACTTC
CASSRPRAGLDEQYF
>TRBV28|.|.|TRBJ2-5
TGTGCCAGCAGTTTACCAGGTGACCAAGAGACCCAGTACTTC
CASSLPGDQETQYF
>TRBV19|.|few|TRBJ2-2
TGTGCCAGTAGTGAGGCCCGCTTAACCGGGGAGCTGTTTTTT
CASSEARLTGELFF
>TRBV7-8|TRBD1|few|TRBJ1-5
TGTGCCAGCAGCCACAGGGGTAGCAATCAGCCCCAGCATTTT
CASSHRGSNQPQHF
>TRBV28|TRBD2|.|TRBJ2-7
TGTGCCAGCAGCCCGGGACTAGCGGGGGCCTACGAGCAGTACTTC
CASSPGLAGAYEQYF
>TRBV29-1|.|few|TRBJ2-7
TGCAGCGTTGAGGAAGGGGCCTCCACCGGGGAGCAGTACTTC
CSVEEGASTGEQYF
>TRBV6-1|.|many|TRBJ2-1
TGTGCCAGCAGCTACGGAGAGCAGTTCTTC
CASSYGEQFF
>TRBV7-2|.|few|TRBJ2-7
TGTGCCAGCAGCCTGTCTGGCCGTATCTACGAGCAGTACTTC
CASSLSGRIYEQYF
>TRBV30|TRBD1|few|TRBJ2-7
TGTGCCTGGAGACGGGACAGGGCCTACGAGCAGTACTTC
CAWRRDRAYEQYF
>TRBV29-1|.|few|TRBJ2-1
TGCAGCGCCATCCCCGGGCAGAACAATGAGCAGTTCTTC
CSAIPGQNNEQFF
>TRBV9|.|.|TRBJ2-2
TGTGCCAGCAGCGTAGACGTGGGGTCCGGGGAGCTGTTTTTT
CASSVDVGSGELFF
>TRBV6-5|.|few|TRBJ1-4
TGTGCCAGCAGTTCGGATCGGGGGGATTCGGAAAAACTGTTTTTT
CASSSDRGDSEKLFF
>TRBV9|.|.|TRBJ2-3
TGTGCCAGCAGCTTTCGCCCAGACATTCAAATGGATACGCAGTATTTT
CASSFRPDIQMDTQYF
>TRBV9|.|.|TRBJ2-7
TGTGCCAGCAGCTATATGCACGAGCAGTACTTC
CASSYMHEQYF
>TRBV11-2|TRBD1|few|TRBJ2-1
TGTGCCAGCAGCCCTACCGACAGGGTCTGGAATGAGCAGTTCTTC
CASSPTDRVWNEQFF
>TRBV7-8|.|.|TRBJ1-2
TGTGCCAGCAGCTTAGTCGGGACACTTGGCTATGGCTACACCTTC
CASSLVGTLGYGYTF
>TRBV19|TRBD2|.|TRBJ2-7
TGTGCCAGTAGTCCGGGACTAGCGGGAGTCTACGAGCAGTACTTC
CASSPGLAGVYEQYF
>TRBV29-1|.|few|TRBJ2-1
TGCAGCGTTGTCTCCTACAATGAGCAGTTCTTC
CSVVSYNEQFF
>TRBV11-2|.|once|TRBJ2-6
TGTGCCAGCAGCTTTCTGCCGAGCCTCTCTGGGGCCAACGTCCTGACTTTC
CASSFLPSLSGANVLTF
>TRBV27|TRBD2|.|TRBJ2-7
TGTGCCAGCAGTTTTCGCCGGCTAGCGGGAGAGCAGTACTTC
CASSFRRLAGEQYF
>TRBV13|.|.|TRBJ2-3
TGTGCCAGCAGTTCACCAGGGGATACGCAGTATTTT
CASSSPGDTQYF
>TRBV27|.|.|TRBJ2-7
TGTGCCAGCGGGAGCCTAAGGGGTTACGAGCAGTACTTC
CASGSLRGYEQYF
>TRBV12-5|.|few|TRBJ2-5
TGTGCTAGTGGTTTGGGCGAGACCCAGTACTTC
CASGLGETQYF
>TRBV5-1|TRBD2|few|TRBJ2-1
TGCGCCAGCAGCTTGTCCGATAGCGGGGTGGCCCGGTACAATGAGCAGTTCTTC
CASSLSDSGVARYNEQFF
>TRBV9|.|many|TRBJ2-1
TGTGCCAGCAGCGTAGACCGGGGGTCCAATGAGCAGTTCTTC
CASSVDRGSNEQFF
>TRBV7-9|.|.|TRBJ1-5
TGTGCCAGCAGCTTTGGGGGGCTGGGGCAGCCCCAGCATTTT
CASSFGGLGQPQHF
>TRBV30|.|.|TRBJ2-1
TGTGCCTGGACAAAGGACGGGAGCCCCTACAATGAGCAGTTCTTC
CAWTKDGSPYNEQFF
>TRBV29-1|.|.|TRBJ2-3
TGCAGCGTTGAAGATGGAACAGGAGATACGCAGTATTTT
CSVEDGTGDTQYF
>TRBV5-1|.|.|TRBJ1-1
TGCGCCAGCGGAGGACCGAACACTGAAGCTTTCTTT
CASGGPNTEAFF
>TRBV25-1|.|.|TRBJ2-7
TGTGCCAGCAGCGATACAGCCTACGAGCAGTACTTC
CASSDTAYEQYF
>TRBV7-9|TRBD2|once|TRBJ2-7
TGTGCCAGCAGCCCCACCGCTAGCGGGAGGACCTACGAGCAGTACTTC
CASSPTASGRTYEQYF
>TRBV11-2|.|.|TRBJ2-6
TGTGCCAGCAGCACGCGGCCTGACCTGACTTTC
CASSTRPDLTF
>TRBV20-1|.|.|TRBJ2-7
TGCAGTGCTACTGACGGCTACGAGCAGTACTTC
CSATDGYEQYF
>TRBV30|.|few|TRBJ1-4
TGTGCCTGGAGTCGAGGGGATGGTGAAAAACTGTTTTTT
CAWSRGDGEKLFF
>TRBV10-3|.|few|TRBJ1-4
TGTGCCATCAGTGAGTCGCCCGGGGCACGTGAAAAACTGTTTTTT
CAISESPGAREKLFF
>TRBV23-1|.|.|TRBJ2-2
TGTGCCAGCAGCTTGGGGATTGGGGAGCTGTTTTTT
CASSLGIGELFF
>TRBV27|.|.|TRBJ2-7
TGTGCCAGCAGTTTTCCGTTTGGGGAGCAGTACTTC
CASSFPFGEQYF
>TRBV30|TRBD2|.|TRBJ2-3
TGTGCCTGGAGTGTACGGGCTAGCGGGAGGGCGAGCGATACGCAGTATTTT
CAWSVRASGRASDTQYF
>TRBV27|.|.|TRBJ1-2
TGTGCCAGGAACCGGGGAGACTACACCTTC
CARNRGDYTF
>TRBV29-1|.|.|TRBJ2-2
TGCAGCGTTGAAGGCCAAGCGGAGAACACCGGGGAGCTGTTTTTT
CSVEGQAENTGELFF
>TRBV5-1|.|.|TRBJ2-7
TGCGCCAGCGGGCCCTACCCCACCGGGTTC
CASGPYPTGF
>TRBV28|TRBD2|.|TRBJ2-1
TGTGCCAGCAGTTTATTTCTAGCGGGAGGCCCCGGATACAATGAGCAGTTCTTC
CASSLFLAGGPGYNEQFF